This T cell receptor beta chain was captured in a study of T cells in Graves' hyperthyroidism and ophthalmopathy. The study's findings and limits: Expanded thyroid clonotypes (above 0.001) were mostly also found in blood.

The CDR3 totals 15 residues. With 0 bases removed from V and 1 base from J, the gap between germline ends came to 9 bases. Germline CDR1 reads SGHRS; CDR2 reads YFSETQ. Authors of the study amplified TCR beta CDR3 regions from RNA transcripts. A set of HTBI primers served as the primers for a first-round RT-PCR of the TCR CDR3. TCRdb passed the multiplex PCR reads through MiXCR, listing each CDR3 protein once. The table has about half a million distinct CDR3 sequences, about 20% seen once; the top ten hold about half. In regard to this clonotype: What it binds is unknown.

Ophthalmopathy patients showed a Clinical Activity Score of at least 3, NOSPECS grade of at least 4 and duration under 3 months. Exclusions: uncontrolled infection, other autoimmune disease, pregnancy, lactation. PBMCs were sourced from more than 9 ml fresh peripheral blood. Sequencing input: blood. V gene TRBV5-1 combines with J gene TRBJ2-3; tentatively, D is TRBD2 (6 bases). This receptor was taken from a man in his forties with Graves' ophthalmopathy. The CDR3, as DNA: TGCGCCAGCAGCTTGGATCAGCGGGGCACAGATACGCAGTATTTT. Its protein product is CASSLDQRGTDTQYF. Full variable domain (missing parts from reference TRBV5-1 and TRBJ2-3): KAGVTQTPRYLIKTRGQQVTLSCSPISGHRSVSWYQQTPGQGLQFLFEYFSETQRNKGNFPGRFSGRQFSNSRSEMNVSTLELGDSALYLCASSLDQRGTDTQYFGPGTRLTVL.